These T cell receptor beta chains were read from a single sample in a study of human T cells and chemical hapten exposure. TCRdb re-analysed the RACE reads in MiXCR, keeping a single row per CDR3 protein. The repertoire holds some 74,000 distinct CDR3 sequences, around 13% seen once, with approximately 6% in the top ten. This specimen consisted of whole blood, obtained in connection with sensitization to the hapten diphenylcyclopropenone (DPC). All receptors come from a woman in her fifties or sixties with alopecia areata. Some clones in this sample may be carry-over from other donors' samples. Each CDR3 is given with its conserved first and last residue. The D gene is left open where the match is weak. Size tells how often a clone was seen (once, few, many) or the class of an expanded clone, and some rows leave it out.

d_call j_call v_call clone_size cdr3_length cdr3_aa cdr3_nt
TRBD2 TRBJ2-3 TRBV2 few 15 CASSELAGELNTQYF TGTGCCAGCAGTGAACTAGCGGGAGAACTGAATACGCAGTATTTT
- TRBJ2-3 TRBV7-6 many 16 CASSLRQAGNPDTQYF TGTGCCAGCAGCCTTCGTCAGGCGGGGAATCCAGATACGCAGTATTTT
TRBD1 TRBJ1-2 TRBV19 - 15 CASLGTGAPQGRYTF TGTGCCAGCCTCGGGACAGGTGCCCCACAGGGACGCTACACCTTC
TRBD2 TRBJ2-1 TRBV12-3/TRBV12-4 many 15 CASSSREREGREQFF TGTGCCAGCAGCTCTAGGGAGCGGGAGGGCCGTGAGCAGTTCTTC
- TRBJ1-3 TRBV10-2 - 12 CASSVAGNTIYF TGCGCCAGCAGTGTGGCGGGAAACACCATATATTTT
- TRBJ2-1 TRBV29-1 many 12 CSARPGVDEQFF TGCAGCGCCAGACCGGGAGTCGATGAGCAGTTCTTC
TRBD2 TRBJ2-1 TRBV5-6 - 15 CASSLAGLAGVEQFF TGTGCCAGCAGCTTGGCGGGACTAGCGGGAGTTGAGCAGTTCTTC
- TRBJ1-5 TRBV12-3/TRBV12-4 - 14 CASSRTGSDQPQHF TGTGCCAGCAGTCGTACAGGGAGCGATCAGCCCCAGCATTTT
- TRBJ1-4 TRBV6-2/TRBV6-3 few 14 CASRPAGRNEKLFF TGTGCCAGCAGACCCGCGGGACGGAACGAAAAACTGTTTTTT
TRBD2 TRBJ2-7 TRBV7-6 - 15 CASSLFSGSLYEQYF TGTGCCAGCAGCTTATTCAGCGGGAGTCTGTACGAGCAGTACTTC
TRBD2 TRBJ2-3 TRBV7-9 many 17 CASSSAPGGSDDDTQYF TGTGCCAGCAGCTCCGCCCCAGGCGGGAGTGATGATGATACGCAGTATTTT
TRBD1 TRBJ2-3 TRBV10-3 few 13 CAISQGSTDTQYF TGTGCCATATCACAGGGGTCAACAGATACGCAGTATTTT
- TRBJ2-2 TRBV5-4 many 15 CASSASGTVTGELFF TGTGCCAGCAGCGCGAGCGGGACAGTCACCGGGGAGCTGTTTTTT
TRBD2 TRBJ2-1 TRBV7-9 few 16 CASSLGELAKRNEQFF TGTGCCAGCAGCTTAGGAGAACTAGCGAAACGAAATGAGCAGTTCTTC
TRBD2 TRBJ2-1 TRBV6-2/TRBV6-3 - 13 CASSSLAVPEQFF TGTGCCAGCAGCTCTCTAGCGGTTCCGGAGCAGTTCTTC
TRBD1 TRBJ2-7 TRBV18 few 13 CASSGQGVYEQYF TGTGCCAGCTCCGGACAGGGTGTCTACGAGCAGTACTTC
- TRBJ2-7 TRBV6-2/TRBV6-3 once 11 CASSSIYEQYF TGTGCCAGCAGTTCAATCTACGAGCAGTACTTC
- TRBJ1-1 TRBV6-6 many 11 CASSWTSEAFF TGTGCCAGCAGTTGGACGTCTGAAGCTTTCTTT
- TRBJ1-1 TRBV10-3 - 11 CAISEVGEAFF TGTGCCATCAGTGAGGTAGGGGAAGCTTTCTTT
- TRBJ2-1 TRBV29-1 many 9 CSVENEQFF TGCAGCGTTGAAAATGAGCAGTTCTTC
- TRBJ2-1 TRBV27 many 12 CASSSGYNEQFF TGTGCCAGCAGTTCGGGGTACAATGAGCAGTTCTTC
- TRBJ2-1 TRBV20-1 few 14 CSARESGIYNEQFF TGCAGTGCTAGAGAGTCCGGGATTTACAATGAGCAGTTCTTC
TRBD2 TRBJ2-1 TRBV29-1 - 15 CSVVLIAGDPNEQFF TGCAGCGTTGTCCTCATAGCGGGAGATCCCAATGAGCAGTTCTTC
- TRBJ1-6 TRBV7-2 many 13 CASSWRVDSPLHF TGTGCCAGCAGCTGGAGGGTTGACTCACCCCTCCACTTT
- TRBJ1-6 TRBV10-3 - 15 CAISGDSSYNSPLHF TGTGCCATCAGTGGAGACAGCTCCTATAATTCACCCCTCCACTTT
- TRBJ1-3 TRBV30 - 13 CAWSLASGNTIYF TGTGCCTGGAGTCTAGCATCTGGAAACACCATATATTTT
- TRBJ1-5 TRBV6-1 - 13 CASIQGANQPQHF TGTGCCAGCATACAGGGCGCAAATCAGCCCCAGCATTTT
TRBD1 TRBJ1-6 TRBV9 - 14 CASSPGQGFSPLHF TGTGCCAGCAGCCCGGGACAGGGGTTTTCACCCCTCCACTTT
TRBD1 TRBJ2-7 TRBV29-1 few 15 CSVGGLGQGGYEQYF TGCAGCGTTGGAGGTCTAGGACAGGGAGGCTACGAGCAGTACTTC
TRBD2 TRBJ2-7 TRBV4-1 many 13 CASRGGSSYEQYF TGCGCCAGCAGGGGCGGGAGCTCCTACGAGCAGTACTTC
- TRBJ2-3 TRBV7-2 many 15 CASSFSSGEGDTQYF TGTGCCAGCAGCTTCAGTAGCGGAGAAGGAGATACGCAGTATTTT
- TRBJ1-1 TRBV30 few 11 CAWRESAEAFF TGTGCCTGGAGGGAATCCGCTGAAGCTTTCTTT